This TCR beta chain comes out of a study of T-cell reconstitution after alpha-beta-depleted transplantation in children. This clonotype was seen repeatedly, ten times or more. Library preparation (for TCRbeta) was performed with unique molecular identifiers. TCRdb reprocessed the PCR reads with MiXCR, giving one entry per CDR3 protein. This table holds approximately 83,000 distinct CDR3 sequences, 7% to 10% found once. The germline V and J ends were trimmed by 1 base and 3 bases, with 12 bases remaining between them. The CDR3 is made up of 16 amino acids. Germline V gives CDR1 SGHTA, CDR2 FQGNSA. V and J are TRBV7-2 and TRBJ1-4, with a possible D match to TRBD1 (5 bases). The sequences come from PBMCs from the stem cell graft donor, collected from the stem cell graft. The source of this sequence is a human donor who donated a stem cell graft to a child with congenital amegakaryocytic thrombocytopenia. CDR3 residues: CASSLGGARANEKLFF. In nucleotides, the CDR3 is TGTGCCAGCAGCTTAGGGGGCGCTCGGGCTAATGAAAAACTGTTTTTT.